This TCR beta chain was obtained from a study of cytomegalovirus exposure and HLA in healthy donors (dated by TCRdb to 2017 to 2019). For the study in its entirety: An earlier analysis of 587 of the donors reported approximately 300 Gb of sequence data and approximately 110 million unique TCR beta sequences from roughly 200 million T cells. HLA typing included class I and class II loci at four-digit resolution. Every discovery cohort repertoire had been produced on one sequencing platform. Of the 350 to 450 genotyped donors, approximately 81% were placed in the genetic ancestry cluster associated with self-reported Caucasian donors. In a later genetic analysis, genome-wide SNP genotypes for about 65% of the roughly 700 donors were used, and that subset was treated as a discovery cohort. High-throughput TCR immunosequencing, statistical association of individual TCRs with disease status, and machine learning were combined to predict cytomegalovirus infection status. Rather than using new phenotypic data, the later analysis identified candidate immune exposures from TCR beta sequences and from how often those sequences occurred across donors. The study profiled the T cell repertoires of about 640 subjects by immunosequencing and related them to cytomegalovirus serostatus. Five DR-DQ haplotypes were treated as single units for association and clustering because of strong linkage in the cohort. Along with the roughly 670-subject first cohort, a separate validation cohort of approximately 110 different subjects was used. An earlier analysis of some 600 of the donors applied high-throughput TCR beta sequencing to assess whether each TCR beta V gene segment acted as functional or pseudogenic. Donor age, sex, ethnicity and CMV serostatus were compiled together with the repertoire data. Typing coverage varied by locus: roughly 629-640 donors for A, B, C, DRB1 and DQB1; approximately 500 for DQA1; 606 for DPA1; around 490 for DPB1. Among some 400 genotyped donors of the cohort, an average of roughly 240,000 unique TCR beta nucleotide sequences were sequenced per donor, about a sixth of them non-productive. A later analysis re-analyzed previously published TCR beta repertoires from about 730 donors and added high-resolution HLA genotyping to study TCR occurrence patterns. The study aimed to test whether cataloging public T cell receptors could reveal signatures of past pathogen exposure. Roughly 320 gigabases of sequencing data and around 90 million unique TCR sequences made up an early release that covered several hundred HLA-typed donors. Overall study outcomes, separate from this receptor: In a later analysis, TCR association rates were found to vary across HLA loci, with the most associated TCRs seen for DRB1 alleles and the fewest for HLA-C alleles. Because some donors lacked HLA typing at each locus, the association tests relied only on the typed subset. Some IMGT-functional V segments, including TRBV6-2 and TRBV6-3, could not be told apart with the 87-base-pair reads, so those segments were excluded. An earlier analysis of around 600 of the donors showed that most TCR beta V segments appeared in productive rearrangements either about 87% or about 30% of the time, which broadly matched IMGT annotations. Roughly uniform sequencing depth across donors was assumed in presence/absence analyses, although this assumption may not hold. The only immune exposure information available for the cohort was CMV serostatus. Across donors, most TCR sequences were observed very rarely, whereas some public TCRs were present in many individuals. Assigning TCR associations to individual alleles was difficult when HLA alleles, especially DR and DQ, strongly co-occurred. Because counts were too low, about 18 rarely observed V segments, including chromosome 9 orphons, were excluded from the earlier analysis of around 640 of the donors. The sequencing pipeline was judged likely to have produced a cluster of highly shared sequence variants as a technical artifact. In a later analysis, more than 15,000 TCR beta sequences were associated with specific HLA alleles at a false discovery rate of 0.05. Most CMV-associated TCR beta chains appeared to be HLA-restricted in a later analysis, and the HLA associations seemed to be driven largely by CMV exposure. The authors suggested that the approach could potentially be generalized to other disease states and immunological phenotypes. A later genetic analysis associated a missense DCLRE1C variant with V-gene and J-gene trimming of TCR beta chains, and an independent cohort replicated the association. A further reported finding was that TCR beta sequences accurately predicted the HLA-A and HLA-B alleles for most subjects in the first cohort. The cohort was sequenced for TCR beta chains only, and without alpha or paired-chain data the features that could be detected were limited. A total of fewer than 200 TCR beta chains were listed by the study as associated with cytomegalovirus. A few of the identified cytomegalovirus-associated TCR beta chains were confirmed in vitro to be specific for cytomegalovirus antigens. In a later analysis, HLA-associated TCR beta chains showed more clonal expansion and lower generation probabilities than non-associated chains that were equally common. In a later genetic analysis, fewer N-insertions in productive TCRs were reported among donors in an Asian-associated ancestry cluster than the roughly 670-donor mean. According to a later analysis, parvovirus B19, influenza, CMV and Epstein-Barr virus appeared linked to several top co-occurrence clusters. The classifier was reported to diagnose cytomegalovirus status with high specificity and sensitivity in both the original and validation cohorts. Correlated functional status among segregating V segments might be attributable to linkage disequilibrium, but an unknown experimental factor could not be ruled out.

The library was made by the immunoSEQ multiplex PCR assay. The multiplex PCR relied on a mix of 60 forward primers for TCR Vbeta segments and 13 reverse primers for TCR Jbeta segments. The CDR3 region of rearranged TCR beta genes was amplified from genomic DNA by a multiplex PCR assay. The amplified TCR beta libraries were sequenced on the Illumina HiSeq System as 87-base-pair reads. The authors' pipeline ran thus. Across the 670 or so repertoires, a later analysis counted roughly 77 million unique TCR beta chains, around 10 million of which were shared by at least two donors. To remove PCR and sequencing errors, raw reads were error-corrected and collapsed into unique sequences using a nearest-neighbor algorithm that merged closely related sequences. V, D and J gene segments were assigned by aligning CDR3 sequences to IMGT reference sequences. For a sequence to be retained, at least a six-nucleotide match to both a V gene segment and a J gene segment was required. Rearrangements were classified as productive when the CDR3 lacked stop codons and remained in frame with V and J, and all other rearrangements were classified as non-productive. Following IMGT convention, CDR3 was defined as the stretch from the second conserved V-encoded cysteine up to the conserved J-encoded phenylalanine. Sequences without an unambiguous match to a single V gene segment were excluded from the earlier analysis of about 640 of the donors. In an earlier analysis of a few hundred of the donors, V segments were called functional above 56.7% productive rearrangements and were called segregating when the between-donor standard deviation exceeded 5%. A statistical classification framework was built for diagnosing cytomegalovirus status from the catalog of TCR beta chain sequences. A later analysis assigned V and J genes by comparing TCR nucleotide sequences with IMGT/GENE-DB human TR gene sequences. A later analysis assigned CDR3 sequences and most-parsimonious VDJ recombination scenarios with the TCRdist pipeline. In a later analysis, every TCR beta chain was defined by the combination of its CDR3 amino acid sequence and its V-gene family, and reads without a unique V-gene family were dropped. As a way to deal with suspected cross-contamination and a sequencing artifact, a later analysis dropped approximately 590 nucleotide sequences that were highly shared and had low generation probability. In a later analysis, a clonal expansion index was calculated for each public chain from normalized within-repertoire ranks of inferred template counts. In a later analysis, generation probabilities were computed using a VDJ recombination model fitted to out-of-frame rearrangements, and the results were checked against IGoR. A later analysis scored TCR-TCR, TCR-HLA and TCR-CMV co-occurrence with hypergeometric tests, applying a repertoire-size bias correction to TCR pairs. False discovery rates were estimated in a later analysis by permuting HLA or CMV assignments 20 times. In a later analysis, co-occurring TCRs were grouped using DBSCAN, with TCRdist sequence similarity added in when clustering inside HLA-allele-positive subsets. Repertoires with fewer than 30,000 or more than 120,000 public chains were left out of co-occurrence clustering, as were roughly five repertoires with anomalous nucleotide sharing. TCRdb stores this immuneACCESS table with in-frame sequences only. Part of the clones is absent; in the studies checked, under half of the shortfall reflects unresolved V genes, and no reason is known for the rest. V and J calls and clone size are given by that table; D and trimming were obtained from the DNA. Recorded for this sample are about 89,000 clones; roughly three quarters of them occurred a single time. Of the sample, roughly 3.6% falls within the top ten clones.

The cohort comprised several hundred healthy bone marrow donors. Cohort members were all nominally healthy when sampled, although unrecorded immune exposures were likely present. The donor was CMV seronegative and belonged to the group of 320 or so seronegative cohort members. A peripheral blood sample was provided by each donor, and peripheral blood mononuclear cells were used for TCR beta sequencing. Genomic DNA was extracted from the blood cell samples with the Qiagen DNeasy Blood Extraction Kit. The count of this clone is one. The antigen it recognizes is unknown. No base quality values were provided; no much bigger clone lies one nucleotide off. CDR1 and CDR2 (SEHNR, FQNEAQ) derive from the germline V gene (reference sequence). Trimming accounts for 5 bases at V and 3 bases at J, while the number of junction bases matched to no gene is 15. Spanning cysteine to phenylalanine, the CDR3 consists of 17 amino acids. The entry retains the CDR3 DNA only, 51 bases that are in frame from base 1.

This TCR came from a young man in good health and CMV-seronegative. In this chain, TRBV7-9 is recombined with TRBJ2-7, with 8 middle bases fitting TRBD2. Material for sequencing was PBMCs. The DNA sequence is as follows: TGTGCCAGCAGCCCCGGGACGGGGGGGCGAGAAAACTACGAGCAGTACTTC. It encodes CASSPGTGGRENYEQYF.